This T cell receptor (beta chain) comes out of a study of spatial heterogeneity in lung cancer. The study's findings and limits: Follow-up blood showed ubiquitous expanded tumor TCRs less than blood at resection did.

V was pared by 0 bases and J by 1 base, with 10 bases between. The germline gives CDR1 SGDLS, CDR2 YYNGEE. The length of the CDR3 is 15 residues. Noted time point: blood at routine non-recurrence follow-up after resection. The study sequenced unsorted whole RNA from tumor, nontumor lung or frozen PBMC. The library protocol tagged each TCR cDNA with a unique molecular identifier. TCRdb reprocessed the 5' RACE reads via MiXCR and lists one record per CDR3 protein. The data hold roughly 29,000 distinct CDR3 sequences, with approximately 5.1% observed a single time. Worth noting for this clonotype: Antigen unknown.

The receptor comes from a female donor with early-stage non-small cell lung cancer. This chain links TRBV9 with TRBJ1-1; D not resolved. The sequenced sample was PBMCs, obtained at follow-up. The CDR3 region is CASSVEATSNTEAFF. DNA of the CDR3: TGTGCCAGCAGCGTAGAGGCTACTTCGAACACTGAAGCTTTCTTT.